The entry that follows covers one T cell receptor (beta chain) sequence. The identical CDR3 is also encoded by other nucleotide sequences in the sample. In germline, CDR1 is SGHNT, CDR2 YYREEE (reference sequence). This CDR3 region has 13 residues. Trimming took off 2 bases at V and 4 bases at J, with 9 bases between the two ends. This record belongs to a study of beta chain features in type 1 diabetes. Investigators reverse transcribed all isolated RNA, so they sequenced expressed TCRB transcripts. Data came from immunoSEQ multiplex PCR; TCRdb stores just in-frame clones and leaves some out. The repertoire consists of about 140,000 clones, with about 7.1% occurring once and the leading ten covering approximately 1.4%.

This TCR was sampled from a woman aged 25 to 39 in good health. This chain uses TRBV5-4 with TRBJ2-5; maybe TRBD1 (6 bases). Sequences were obtained from central memory CD4+ T cells from blood. CDR3 in DNA: TGTGCCAGCAGCTTCCAGGGGCGAGAGACCCAGTACTTC. Residues: CASSFQGRETQYF. Full variable domain (outside the CDR3, taken from reference TRBV5-4 and TRBJ2-5): ETGVTQSPTHLIKTRGQQVTLRCSSQSGHNTVSWYQQALGQGPQFIFQYYREEENGRGNFPPRFSGLQFPNYSSELNVNALELDDSALYLCASSFQGRETQYFGPGTRLLVL.